The 15 T cell receptor beta chains reported below all come from one sample, sequenced in a study of Graves' ophthalmopathy and Graves' hyperthyroidism. RNA served as the template for amplifying TCR beta CDR3 regions. An opening RT-PCR round employed HTBI primers and preceded a second-round multiplex PCR. TCRdb recomputed calls from the multiplex PCR reads with MiXCR, one row per CDR3 protein. The table has about 240,000 distinct CDR3 sequences, around 45% seen once. Sequenced input: peripheral blood. The source of these receptors is an adult man with Graves' ophthalmopathy.

This clonotype appeared a few times. The gene calls are TRBV7-9 and TRBJ2-5; 8 bases are a match to TRBD2. This CDR3 is 15 amino acids long. Germline V gene sequence: CDR1 SEHNR, CDR2 FQNEAQ (reference sequence). J lost 5 bases, V lost 2 bases, and 7 bases had no gene match. For the CDR3, the DNA is TGTGCCAGCAGCTTATTCCGGGAGGGCATCGAGACCCAGTACTTC. The encoded protein is CASSLFREGIETQYF.

V is TRBV19 and J is TRBJ1-1; TRBD1 agrees at 9 bases. CDR1 and CDR2 from the germline V gene are LNHDA and SQIVND (reference sequence). Trimming at V came to 4 bases and at J to 2 bases, leaving 8 bases not matched to a gene. This CDR3 comprises 16 residues. The chain's CDR3 is CASSKGTGSSNTEAFF. The CDR3 nucleotides are TGTGCCAGTAGTAAAGGGACAGGGTCCAGTAACACTGAAGCTTTCTTT.

This clonotype was detected only a few times. The J gene is TRBJ1-5, the V gene TRBV29-1, with D unresolved. This CDR3 contains 13 residues. The ends were cut back, 3 bases at V and 4 bases at J, with 10 bases in the middle. Germline V gene data show CDR1 as SQVTM and CDR2 as ANQGSEA. The CDR3 DNA reads as TGCAGCGTTGATAATTTGGGGAATCAGCCCCAGCATTTT. Its protein is CSVDNLGNQPQHF.

This rearrangement joins TRBV20-1 to TRBJ1-1; unclear D gene. Germline CDR1 is DFQATT and CDR2 is SNEGSKA (reference sequence). The V end was cut by 1 base, the J end by 9 bases, with 15 bases between. The CDR3 runs 13 residues. The CDR3: CSARVSVGSQAFF. The CDR3 nucleotides read TGCAGTGCTAGAGTGAGTGTAGGGTCTCAAGCTTTCTTT.

Concerning this clonotype: Germline and junction disagree at one end, which may indicate a read error. V usage is TRBV10-3 and J usage is TRBJ2-1; no reliable D call. The V gene's germline CDR1 is ENHRY and CDR2 SYGVKD. The CDR3 contains 13 residues. CDR3 residues: CASSEAGHNEQFF. CDR3 nucleotide sequence: TGTGCCAGCAGTGAAGCCGGACACAATGAGCAGTTCTTC.

This chain connects TRBV29-1 to TRBJ1-2, with D hard to call. V lost 7 bases to trimming and J lost 2 bases, with 11 bases between them. This CDR3 is built from 12 residues. Looked up from germline, CDR1 is SQVTM and CDR2 is ANQGSEA. Here the CDR3 reads CSGPTGNYGYTF. The CDR3 DNA is TGCAGCGGTCCGACGGGGAACTATGGCTACACCTTC.

This clonotype was counted between two and nine times. The rearrangement uses TRBV14 and TRBJ1-2; tentatively, D is TRBD1 (5 bases). Germline V CDR1 and CDR2: SGHDN, FVKESK. The CDR3 is made up of 15 amino acids. V dropped 3 bases and J dropped 3 bases, with 14 bases sitting between them. CDR3 coding DNA: TGTGCCAGCAGCCAGAAGGACATTAAGTACTATGGCTACACCTTC. This translates into CASSQKDIKYYGYTF.

V and J are TRBV29-1 and TRBJ1-2; D is perhaps TRBD1 (6 bases). The length of the CDR3 is 13 residues. Per germline, CDR1 SQVTM and CDR2 ANQGSEA. CDR3 in amino acids: CRGGAPANYGYTF. The CDR3 DNA follows: TGCCGGGGGGGGGCACCAGCTAACTATGGCTACACCTTC.

This clonotype came up a few times. J is TRBJ1-4 and V is TRBV2; TRBD1 is a possible D gene (5 bases). This CDR3 has 13 residues. Germline V gene lookup returns CDR1 SNHLY and CDR2 FYNNEI. With 5 bases removed from V and 7 bases from J, the gap between germline ends came to 11 bases. The CDR3 region has the DNA TGTGCCAGCAGTTTGGACATGGCTGAAAAACTGTTTTTT. It yields the protein CASSLDMAEKLFF.

The chain links TRBV10-3 to TRBJ2-7; 7 nucleotides agree with TRBD2. V shed 3 bases and J 1 base; nucleotides not matched to a gene: 3. The CDR3 runs 14 residues. CDR1 ENHRY and CDR2 SYGVKD come from the germline V gene. The CDR3 region is CAISDWGGSYEQYF. DNA for the CDR3: TGTGCCATCAGTGATTGGGGGGGGTCCTACGAGCAGTACTTC.

V usage is TRBV5-6 and J usage is TRBJ1-2; 9 positions match TRBD1. The CDR3 has 14 residues. Germline values: CDR1 SGHDT, CDR2 YYEEEE. V shed 0 bases, J shed 7 bases, and the junction held 4 bases outside the gene matches. CDR3 bases: TGTGCCAGCAGCTTGGTCACAGGGGGCGGTGGCTACACCTTC. Translated: CASSLVTGGGGYTF.

V is TRBV19 and J is TRBJ2-7; the D is unclear. CDR3 length: 11 residues. The germline gives CDR1 LNHDA, CDR2 SQIVND (reference sequence). The CDR3 protein is CARDWTYEQYF. The CDR3 DNA reads TGTGCTAGAGACTGGACCTACGAGCAGTACTTC.

The rearrangement links TRBV14 to TRBJ2-3, with D possibly TRBD1 on 6 matching bases. V lost 5 bases, J lost 10 bases, and 16 bases lay in between. Germline lookup yields CDR1 SGHDN and CDR2 FVKESK. The CDR3 length is 13 residues. CDR3 nucleotides: TGTGCCAGCAGCGGGTACAGGGACATGGCGCAGTATTTT. Residues: CASSGYRDMAQYF.

The rearrangement uses TRBV29-1 and TRBJ2-5, with 12 bases aligning to TRBD2. Near its end, the DNA agrees better with TRBJ2-1, so the J call may be wrong. This CDR3 is built from 12 residues. Per the germline V gene, CDR1 is SQVTM and CDR2 is ANQGSEA. DNA of the CDR3: TGCAGCGGACTAGCGGGAGAGGGTGAGCAGTTCTTC. It translates to CSGLAGEGEQFF.

The chain uses TRBV29-1 and TRBJ2-7; the D call may be TRBD1 or TRBD2 (7 bases each). The CDR3 loop spans 12 amino acids. Trimming took off 4 bases at V and 7 bases at J, with 14 bases between the two ends. Germline V CDR1 and CDR2: SQVTM, ANQGSEA. This CDR3 reads CSVVGRGGEQYF. In nucleotides, the CDR3 is TGCAGCGTTGTCGGCAGGGGGGGGGAGCAGTACTTC.